The 9 T cell receptor beta chains below come from one sample, sequenced in a study of T cells in women clearing cervical HPV infection. Libraries were prepared by immunoSEQ multiplex PCR; TCRdb keeps only in-frame clonotypes and omits some of them. The repertoire table contains about 20,000 clones. The sequenced material came from blood buffy coat. These receptors came from a woman aged 18 to 75 with a cervical HPV16 infection that either progressed to CIN3+ or cleared (not recorded which).

Comment on this clone: Coverage ceases 3 residues before the CDR3 finishes, and the germline J gene fills in the end. The chain employs TRBV18 and TRBJ2-1, with TRBD2 matching 9 bases. Losses at the gene ends were 3 bases for V and 4 bases for J; bases not matched to a gene: 7. Germline V gene data show CDR1 as KGHSH and CDR2 as LQKENI. The CDR3 is 16 residues long. CDR3 bases read: TGTGCCAGCTCACCCGCGGGAGGGCCGGGGTACAATGAG. Its protein is CASSPAGGPGYNE. The CDR3, in full, reads CASSPAGGPGYNEQFF. Together with reference TRBV18 and TRBJ2-1, the CDR3 gives the full variable domain: NAGVMQNPRHLVRRRGQEARLRCSPMKGHSHVYWYRQLPEEGLKFMVYLQKENIIDESGMPKERFSAEFPKEGPSILRIQQVVRGDSAAYFCASSPAGGPGYNEQFFGPGTRLTVL.

Worth noting for this clone: The CDR3 end is not reached by the read, which stops 3 residues before it; the germline J gene fills it in. V and J are TRBV5-1 and TRBJ1-1; D is perhaps TRBD1 (5 bases). V shed 3 bases and J shed 0 bases, with 12 bases lying between them. The length of the CDR3 is 15 residues. Germline values: CDR1 SGHRS, CDR2 YFSETQ. Here the CDR3 reads CASSSRTSMNTEAFF. The part of the CDR3 DNA that was read is TGCGCCAGCAGCTCGCGGACATCTATGAACACTGAA. Full variable domain (rest looked up from reference TRBV5-1 and TRBJ1-1): KAGVTQTPRYLIKTRGQQVTLSCSPISGHRSVSWYQQTPGQGLQFLFEYFSETQRNKGNFPGRFSGRQFSNSRSEMNVSTLELGDSALYLCASSSRTSMNTEAFFGQGTRLTVV.

Concerning this clone itself: The CDR3 goes on 3 residues after the read ends, and that part is filled in from the germline J gene. The rearrangement uses TRBV7-9 and TRBJ2-7; 7 bases map to TRBD1. Trimming took 7 bases from V and 0 from J; bases not matched to a gene: 9. Germline assignment: CDR1 SEHNR and CDR2 FQNEAQ (reference sequence). The CDR3 sequence is 15 residues long. Partial CDR3 DNA: TGTGCCAGCACCGGTATACGGGACAGCTCCTACGAG. This sequence encodes CASTGIRDSSYE. The entire CDR3 sequence reads CASTGIRDSSYEQYF.

A note on this clone: The CDR3 extends 3 residues past the end of the read, so its final part is completed from the germline J gene. The genes are TRBV5-4 and TRBJ2-1; 9 bases fit TRBD1. Germline loops: CDR1 SGHNT, CDR2 YYREEE (reference sequence). The CDR3 is 14 amino acids. The junction had 7 bases not matched to a gene; V was cut back by 4 bases and J by 8 bases. CDR3 sequence: CASSDTQGADEQFF. CDR3 bases read: TGTGCCAGCAGCGACACACAGGGGGCTGATGAG.

Of note for this clone: The CDR3 is cut off 3 residues early in the read; its end comes from the germline J gene. This chain uses TRBV6-2 or TRBV6-3 with TRBJ2-5; possible D gene TRBD2, 8 bases. Germline loops: CDR1 MNHEY, CDR2 SVGEGT. CDR3 length equals 14 residues. V was pared by 9 bases and J by 4 bases, with 18 bases between. CDR3 DNA (partial): TGTGCCAGGGAGGGGGCGGGAGGCCCAGAGACC. Amino acids: CAREGAGGPET. The full CDR3 protein reads CAREGAGGPETQYF.

The sequenced CDR3 bases are TGTGCCAGCAGTCAATCCCGGACAGGGGGTCGATACGAG. It codes for CASSQSRTGGRYE. The whole CDR3 region reads CASSQSRTGGRYEQYF. The J gene is TRBJ2-7, the V gene TRBV7-8; 10 nucleotides match TRBD1. The read terminates 3 residues ahead of where the CDR3 ends, so the germline J gene completes it. The CDR3 loop spans 16 amino acids. The trim removed 6 bases at V and 4 bases at J, leaving 12 bases unmatched. Per the germline V gene, CDR1 is SGHVS and CDR2 is FQNEAQ.

About this clone: The sequenced fragment ends 3 residues before the CDR3 boundary, so the rest is inferred from the germline J gene. V usage is TRBV7-2 and J usage is TRBJ2-3; no definite D call. V lost 3 bases, J lost 2 bases, and 6 bases lay in between. Germline CDR1 is SGHTA and CDR2 is FQGNSA. The CDR3 is 13 amino acids. The CDR3 DNA, read in part, is TGTGCCAGCAGCTTGAGCGCCACAGATACG. This gives the protein CASSLSATDT. The CDR3 as a whole reads CASSLSATDTQYF.

In regard to this clone: Coverage ceases 3 residues before the CDR3 finishes, and the germline J gene fills in the end. The chain joins TRBV30 to TRBJ1-5; TRBD1 matches at 7 bases. The CDR3 has 12 amino acids. Germline trimming cut 7 bases from V and 2 bases from J; bases unmatched to any gene: 2. Germline V gene sequence: CDR1 GTSNPN, CDR2 SVGIG (reference sequence). The CDR3 is CALGQGNQPQHF. The sequenced CDR3 bases are TGTGCCTTAGGACAGGGCAATCAGCCC.

CDR3 bases read: TGCAGTGCTAGAGATCGAGGACAGACCTATAATTCACCC. Protein sequence: CSARDRGQTYNSP. The CDR3, in full, reads CSARDRGQTYNSPLHF. This chain connects TRBV20-1 to TRBJ1-6; tentative D call: TRBD1 (6 bases). The read gets to within 3 residues of the CDR3 end, and the germline J gene fills in the rest. The CDR3 is 16 amino acids. The V end lost 0 bases, the J end lost 2 bases, and 11 bases lay between the germline ends. Germline V gene lookup returns CDR1 DFQATT and CDR2 SNEGSKA (reference sequence).